This TCR beta chain was recorded in a study of blood T cell repertoires in COVID-19. As originally analysed: Researchers report that nucleated cell counts were estimated from reference gene primer amplification. TCRdb's table, derived via immunoSEQ multiplex PCR, lists solely in-frame clones and lacks some. That table gives V, J and clone size, and the DNA gave D and trimming. The sample gives almost 200,000 clones, roughly nine tenths of which show up once; approximately 8% is in the top ten. Germline V gene data show CDR1 as LGHDT and CDR2 as YNNKEL (reference sequence). The CDR3 has 17 residues. Trimming took 0 bases from V and 0 from J; bases not matched to a gene: 4.

Sequenced sample: PBMCs or T cells enriched from blood (not recorded which). The chain joins TRBV3-1 (or the pseudogene TRBV3-2) to TRBJ2-3; 9 bases are shared with TRBD2. The clonotype originates from a woman younger than 35 who had recovered from COVID-19. The CDR3, as DNA: TGTGCCAGCAGCCAAGATCGCCTAGCGGGGAGCACAGATACGCAGTATTTT. Translated, it gives CASSQDRLAGSTDTQYF.